This T cell receptor beta chain was obtained from a study of T cells expressing NK-cell markers. Turning to the study itself: Source material for TCR beta repertoires consisted of sorted CD3+CD56+NKG2C+, CD3+CD56+NKG2C- and CD3+CD56-NKG2C+ T cells. One of eight sequenced donors was HCMV-seronegative; the other seven were seropositive. Study-level findings and limits: More than 5 donors had dominant NKG2C+ clonotypes that comprised about 1.0-8% of their CD8+ T cells. Where a handful of donors were concerned, these clonotypes also led the CD3+CD56-NKG2C+ fraction.

Of note for this clonotype: Its specificity is unknown.

The germline V gene encodes CDR1 SGHDT and CDR2 YYEEEE. The CDR3 extends over 13 amino acids. After re-calling the 5' RACE reads, TCRdb lists one entry per CDR3 protein, DNA absent. The sample holds about 21,000 distinct CDR3 sequences. The receptor's source is a man aged 18-75 years in good health. The rearrangement links TRBV5-6 to TRBJ2-3; the D call of TRBD1 rests on TCRdb alone, since no DNA is present to check it. Sequenced: blood T cells: a sorted CD56 or NKG2C T cell subset, CD4+ or CD8+ T cells, or bulk PBMC T cells (not recorded which). CDR3 sequence: CASSPAGADTQYF.